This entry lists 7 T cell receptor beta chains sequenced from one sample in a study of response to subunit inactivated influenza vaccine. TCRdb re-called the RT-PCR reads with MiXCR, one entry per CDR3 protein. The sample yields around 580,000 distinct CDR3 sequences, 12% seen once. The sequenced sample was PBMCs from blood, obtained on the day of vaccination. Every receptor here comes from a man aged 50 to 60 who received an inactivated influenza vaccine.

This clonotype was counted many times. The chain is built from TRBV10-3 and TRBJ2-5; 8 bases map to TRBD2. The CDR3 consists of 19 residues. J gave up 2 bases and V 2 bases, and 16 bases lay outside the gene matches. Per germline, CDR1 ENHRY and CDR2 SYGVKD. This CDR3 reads CAISEALGIRGGGQETQYF. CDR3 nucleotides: TGTGCCATCAGTGAGGCTTTGGGGATACGGGGGGGTGGACAAGAGACCCAGTACTTC.

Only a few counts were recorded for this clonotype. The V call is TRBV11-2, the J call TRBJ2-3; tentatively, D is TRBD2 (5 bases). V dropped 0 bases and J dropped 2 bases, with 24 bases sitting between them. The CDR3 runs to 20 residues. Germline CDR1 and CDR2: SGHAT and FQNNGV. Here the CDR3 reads CASSLDPPSYSGDSTDTQYF. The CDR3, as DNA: TGTGCCAGCAGCTTAGACCCCCCGAGCTACAGCGGTGACTCCACAGATACGCAGTATTTT.

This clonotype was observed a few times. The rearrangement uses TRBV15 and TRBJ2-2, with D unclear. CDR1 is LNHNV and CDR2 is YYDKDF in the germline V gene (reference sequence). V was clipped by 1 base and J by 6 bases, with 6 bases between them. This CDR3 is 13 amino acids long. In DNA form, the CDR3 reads TGTGCCACCAGCAGAGTCCCGGCCGGGGAGCTGTTTTTT. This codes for CATSRVPAGELFF.

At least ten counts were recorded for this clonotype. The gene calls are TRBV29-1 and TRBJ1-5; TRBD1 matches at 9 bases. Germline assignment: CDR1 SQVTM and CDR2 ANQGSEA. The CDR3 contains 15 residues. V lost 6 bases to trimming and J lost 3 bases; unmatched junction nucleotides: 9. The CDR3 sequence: CSVASGTGHNQPQHF. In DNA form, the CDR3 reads TGCAGCGTAGCCTCCGGGACAGGGCACAATCAGCCCCAGCATTTT.

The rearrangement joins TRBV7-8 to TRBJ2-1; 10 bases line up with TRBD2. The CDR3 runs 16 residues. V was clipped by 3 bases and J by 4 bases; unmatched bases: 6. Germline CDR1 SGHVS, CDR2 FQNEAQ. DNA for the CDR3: TGTGCCAGCAGCTTGGCTAGCGGGAGTCATTACAATGAGCAGTTCTTC. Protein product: CASSLASGSHYNEQFF.

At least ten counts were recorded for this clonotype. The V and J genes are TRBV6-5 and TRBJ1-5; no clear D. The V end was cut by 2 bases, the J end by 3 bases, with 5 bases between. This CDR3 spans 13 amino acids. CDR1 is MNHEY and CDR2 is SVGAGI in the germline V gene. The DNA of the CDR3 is TGTGCCAGCAGTTACAGTCACAATCAGCCCCAGCATTTT. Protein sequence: CASSYSHNQPQHF.

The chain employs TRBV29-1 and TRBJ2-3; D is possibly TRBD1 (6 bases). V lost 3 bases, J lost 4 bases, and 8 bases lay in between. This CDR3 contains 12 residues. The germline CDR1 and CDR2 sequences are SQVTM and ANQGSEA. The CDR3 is CSVDEGADTQYF. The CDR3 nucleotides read TGCAGCGTTGATGAGGGGGCAGATACGCAGTATTTT.